The 18 T cell receptor beta chains given below trace back to one sample, sequenced in a study of cytomegalovirus exposure and HLA in healthy donors. Primers: 60 Vbeta forward and 13 Jbeta reverse. TCRdb's copy holds only in-frame clones and misses some; the assay was immunoSEQ multiplex PCR. The sample carries more than 100,000 clones, around 74% recorded once. Sequencing used PBMCs. All receptors come from a woman aged 45-65 years in good health and CMV-seropositive.

There are a few counts of this clone. The genes are TRBV15 and TRBJ1-6; D may be TRBD1 (6 bases). Trimming removed 1 base from V and 7 bases from J, with 8 bases in between. Germline loops: CDR1 LNHNV, CDR2 YYDKDF (reference sequence). This CDR3 contains 14 residues. The CDR3 loop reads CATSRGDTNSPLHF. The CDR3 DNA is TGTGCCACCAGCAGAGGGGACACCAATTCACCCCTCCACTTT.

The CDR3, as DNA: TGTGCCACCAGCAGAGGGGCAAATGAGCAGTTCTTC. This gives the protein CATSRGANEQFF. The chain couples TRBV15 to TRBJ2-1, with D unclear. Trimming removed 1 base at V and 7 bases at J, with 5 bases between. Germline-derived CDR1 and CDR2 are LNHNV and YYDKDF (reference sequence). CDR3 size: 12 residues.

This chain connects TRBV6-1 to TRBJ1-2, with D possibly being TRBD1 (5 bases). Looked up from germline, CDR1 is MNHNS and CDR2 is SASEGT. Trimming stripped 2 bases from V and 5 bases from J, with 12 bases between. The CDR3 is made up of 14 amino acids. The CDR3: CASSESLGGYGYTF. Written as DNA, the CDR3 is TGTGCCAGCAGTGAAAGTTTGGGGGGATATGGCTACACCTTC.

This clone was observed a few times. This rearrangement joins TRBV7-2 to TRBJ2-5, with a tentative D call TRBD2 (5 bases). Germline loops: CDR1 SGHTA, CDR2 FQGNSA. V was shortened by 6 bases and J by 4 bases, with 9 bases between the two germline ends. The CDR3 sequence is 12 residues long. The DNA of the CDR3 is TGTGCCAGCAGTCCGGGGATAGAGACCCAGTACTTC. Translation: CASSPGIETQYF.

The chain joins TRBV19 to TRBJ2-5; D is possibly TRBD2 (6 bases). Trimming pared 3 bases from V and 4 bases from J, leaving 18 bases between. The CDR3 is 16 residues long. The V gene's germline CDR1 is LNHDA and CDR2 SQIVND (reference sequence). This chain's CDR3 is CASSIGGYKGGETQYF. CDR3 nucleotides: TGTGCCAGTAGTATTGGCGGGTACAAGGGAGGAGAGACCCAGTACTTC.

J is TRBJ2-2 and V is TRBV7-2; D possibly corresponds to TRBD2 (6 bases). CDR1 SGHTA and CDR2 FQGNSA come from the germline V gene. V was cut by 8 bases and J by 1 base, with 14 bases left in between. This CDR3 has 15 amino acids. As DNA, the CDR3 is TGTGCCAGCTCCCCGCGGGGCTTGAACACCGGGGAGCTGTTTTTT. It encodes CASSPRGLNTGELFF.

The chain recombines TRBV5-6 with TRBJ2-3; TRBD2 aligns across 8 bases. J lost 0 bases, V lost 3 bases, and 9 bases had no gene match. The CDR3 spans 17 residues. The germline gives CDR1 SGHDT, CDR2 YYEEEE. The CDR3 DNA reads TGTGCCAGCAGCTACTCACCCAGACTAGCGAGCACAGATACGCAGTATTTT. Encoded protein: CASSYSPRLASTDTQYF.

The chain has TRBV6-1 and TRBJ2-2, with D uncertain. This CDR3 contains 13 residues. The germline V gene has CDR1 MNHNS and CDR2 SASEGT. With 7 bases removed from V and 2 bases from J, the gap between germline ends came to 8 bases. Here the CDR3 reads CASTLFNTGELFF. The CDR3 DNA reads TGTGCCAGCACTCTTTTTAACACCGGGGAGCTGTTTTTT.

This CDR3 is CASSLGRRTNTGELFF. The DNA of the CDR3 is TGTGCCAGCAGCTTGGGGAGACGAACTAACACCGGGGAGCTGTTTTTT. This chain joins TRBV7-6 and TRBJ2-2; weak D call: TRBD2 (5 bases). V shed 3 bases and J shed 2 bases, with 13 bases lying between them. Germline CDR1 SGHVS, CDR2 FNYEAQ. The length of the CDR3 is 16 residues.

This clone was counted once. The chain links TRBV29-1 to TRBJ2-3; 7 bases align to TRBD2. Trimming took 4 bases from V and 0 from J; bases not matched to a gene: 10. CDR1 SQVTM and CDR2 ANQGSEA come from the germline V gene. This CDR3 is built from 16 residues. The CDR3 loop is CSVAALAATSTDTQYF. CDR3 DNA sequence: TGCAGCGTTGCCGCGCTAGCGGCCACCAGCACAGATACGCAGTATTTT.

The chain carries TRBV7-9 and TRBJ1-1, with unresolved D. In germline, CDR1 is SEHNR, CDR2 FQNEAQ (reference sequence). The CDR3 runs 12 residues. V lost 5 bases and J lost 7, with 11 bases in between. CDR3 in amino acids: CASSQTRGEAFF. DNA for the CDR3: TGTGCCAGCAGCCAAACCAGAGGTGAAGCTTTCTTT.

This clone occurred once. The chain joins TRBV6-1 to TRBJ2-7; no reliable D call. The CDR3 contains 11 residues. Germline V gene lookup returns CDR1 MNHNS and CDR2 SASEGT. V dropped 5 bases and J dropped 4 bases, with 6 bases sitting between them. CDR3 residues: CASSYRYEQYF. As DNA, the CDR3 is TGTGCCAGCAGTTATCGGTACGAGCAGTACTTC.

This clone showed up just once. The gene calls are TRBV6-6 and TRBJ1-1; TRBD1 matches at 8 bases. V trimming: 2 bases; J trimming: 5 bases; junction bases outside the gene matches: 7. Germline CDR1 reads MNHNY; CDR2 reads SVGAGI (reference sequence). This CDR3 spans 15 amino acids. This CDR3 reads CASSYPWTGTTEAFF. CDR3 coding DNA: TGTGCCAGCAGTTACCCCTGGACAGGGACGACTGAAGCTTTCTTT.

Worth noting for this clone: Other DNA sequences of this sample code for an identical CDR3. The CDR3 region is CASSASPGNTEAFF. CDR3 coding DNA: TGTGCCAGCAGTGCCTCGCCAGGGAACACTGAAGCTTTCTTT. The chain recombines TRBV6-4 with TRBJ1-1; D is unclear. The CDR3 covers 14 residues. The V end was cut by 4 bases, the J end by 1 base, with 10 bases between. Germline lookup yields CDR1 MRHNA and CDR2 SNTAGT.

The J gene is TRBJ2-3, the V gene TRBV5-1; 7 bases fit TRBD2. Trimming cost V 5 bases and J 1 base; bases outside gene matches: 10. The CDR3 runs to 16 residues. Germline CDR1 and CDR2: SGHRS and YFSETQ. The CDR3 is CASSHGRSGGTDTQYF. Here the CDR3 DNA reads TGCGCCAGCAGTCACGGGAGGAGCGGGGGCACAGATACGCAGTATTTT.

The chain couples TRBV5-6 to TRBJ1-1; D is unresolved. CDR3 length equals 13 residues. The germline V gene has CDR1 SGHDT and CDR2 YYEEEE. V was pared by 2 bases and J by 2 bases, with 7 bases between. CDR3 sequence reads: CASSFGENTEAFF. The CDR3 nucleotides read TGTGCCAGCAGCTTCGGTGAAAACACTGAAGCTTTCTTT.

This rearrangement joins TRBV7-2 to TRBJ2-1; possible D gene TRBD1, 6 bases. V was shortened by 1 base and J by 6 bases, with 10 bases between the two germline ends. Per germline, CDR1 SGHTA and CDR2 FQGNSA. The CDR3 consists of 14 residues. This chain's CDR3 is CASSLVGQLNEQFF. Here the CDR3 DNA reads TGTGCCAGCAGCTTAGTAGGACAGCTCAATGAGCAGTTCTTC.

This clone was seen just once. The chain combines TRBV7-9 with TRBJ1-5, with D maybe TRBD1 (5 bases). The CDR3 length is 14 residues. The germline gives CDR1 SEHNR, CDR2 FQNEAQ (reference sequence). V lost 5 bases and J lost 3, with 11 bases in between. The chain's CDR3 is CASSLGQINQPQHF. The DNA for the CDR3 is TGTGCCAGCAGCCTCGGACAAATCAATCAGCCCCAGCATTTT.